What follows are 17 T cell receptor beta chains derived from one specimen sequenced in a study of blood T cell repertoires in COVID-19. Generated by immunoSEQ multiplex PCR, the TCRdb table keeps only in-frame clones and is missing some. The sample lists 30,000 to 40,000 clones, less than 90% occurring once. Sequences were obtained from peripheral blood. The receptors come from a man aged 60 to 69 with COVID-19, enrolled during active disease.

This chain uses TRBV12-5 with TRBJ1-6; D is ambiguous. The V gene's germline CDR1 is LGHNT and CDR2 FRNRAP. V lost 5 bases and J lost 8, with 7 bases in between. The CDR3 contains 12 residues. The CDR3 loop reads CASGQNYSPLHF. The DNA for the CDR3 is TGTGCTAGTGGTCAGAATTATTCACCCCTCCACTTT.

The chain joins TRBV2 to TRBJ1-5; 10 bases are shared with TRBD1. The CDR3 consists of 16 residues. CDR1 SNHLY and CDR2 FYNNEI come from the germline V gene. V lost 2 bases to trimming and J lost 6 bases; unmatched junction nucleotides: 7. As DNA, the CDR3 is TGTGCCAGCAGTGAACGCTTAGGACAGGGGGGTCAGCCCCAGCATTTT. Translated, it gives CASSERLGQGGQPQHF.

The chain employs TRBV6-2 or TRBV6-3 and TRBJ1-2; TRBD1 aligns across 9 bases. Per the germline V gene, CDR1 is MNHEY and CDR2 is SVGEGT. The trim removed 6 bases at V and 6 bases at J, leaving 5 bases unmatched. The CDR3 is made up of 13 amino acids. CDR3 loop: CASSQTGGHGYTF. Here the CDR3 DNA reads TGTGCCAGCAGCCAGACAGGGGGACATGGCTACACCTTC.

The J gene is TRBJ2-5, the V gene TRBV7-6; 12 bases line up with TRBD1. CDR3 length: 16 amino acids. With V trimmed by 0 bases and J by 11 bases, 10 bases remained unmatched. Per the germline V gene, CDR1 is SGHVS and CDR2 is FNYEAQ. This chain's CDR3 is CASSLAIGTGGAGQYF. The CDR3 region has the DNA TGTGCCAGCAGCTTAGCGATAGGGACAGGGGGCGCGGGGCAGTACTTC.

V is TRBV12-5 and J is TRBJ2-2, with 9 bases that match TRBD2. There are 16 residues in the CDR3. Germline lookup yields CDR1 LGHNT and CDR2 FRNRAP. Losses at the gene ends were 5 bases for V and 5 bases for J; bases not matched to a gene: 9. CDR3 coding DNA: TGTGCTAGTGGTCCGCCCAATAGCGGGAGTACCGGGGAGCTGTTTTTT. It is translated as CASGPPNSGSTGELFF.

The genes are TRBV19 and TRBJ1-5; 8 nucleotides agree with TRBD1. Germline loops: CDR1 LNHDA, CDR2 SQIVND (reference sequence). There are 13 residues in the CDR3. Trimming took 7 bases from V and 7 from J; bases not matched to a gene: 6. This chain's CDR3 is CASNDRGGQPQHF. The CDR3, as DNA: TGTGCCAGTAACGACAGGGGTGGCCAGCCCCAGCATTTT.

CDR3 loop: CASSLGQGESPLHF. Written as DNA, the CDR3 is TGCGCCAGCAGCCTTGGACAGGGGGAGTCACCCCTCCACTTT. V is TRBV5-1 and J is TRBJ1-6; 10 bases are shared with TRBD1. Germline assignment: CDR1 SGHRS and CDR2 YFSETQ. The CDR3 loop spans 14 amino acids. J was trimmed by 10 bases and V by 4 bases; bases with no gene match: 5.

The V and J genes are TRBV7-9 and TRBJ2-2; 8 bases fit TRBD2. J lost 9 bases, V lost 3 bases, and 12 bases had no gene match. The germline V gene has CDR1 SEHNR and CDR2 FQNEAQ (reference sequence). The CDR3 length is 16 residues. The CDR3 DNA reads TGTGCCAGCAGCTTGTCAGCGGGAGTTTGGTACCGGGAGCTGTTTTTT. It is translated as CASSLSAGVWYRELFF.

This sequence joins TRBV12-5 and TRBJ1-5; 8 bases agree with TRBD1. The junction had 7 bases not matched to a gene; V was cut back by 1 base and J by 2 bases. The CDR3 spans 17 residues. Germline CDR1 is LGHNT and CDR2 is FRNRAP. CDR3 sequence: CASGLGTGGMGNQPQHF. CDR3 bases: TGTGCTAGTGGTTTGGGAACAGGGGGAATGGGCAATCAGCCCCAGCATTTT.

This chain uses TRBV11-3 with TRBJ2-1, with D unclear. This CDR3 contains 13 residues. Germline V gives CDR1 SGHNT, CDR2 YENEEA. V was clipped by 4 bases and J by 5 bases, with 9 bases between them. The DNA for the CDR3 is TGTGCCAGCAGCTCCAGATTTAACAATGAGCAGTTCTTC. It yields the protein CASSSRFNNEQFF. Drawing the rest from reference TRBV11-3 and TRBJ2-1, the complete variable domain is EAGVVQSPRYKIIEKKQPVAFWCNPISGHNTLYWYLQNLGQGPELLIRYENEEAVDDSQLPKDRFSAERLKGVDSTLKIQPAELGDSAVYLCASSSRFNNEQFFGPGTRLTVL.

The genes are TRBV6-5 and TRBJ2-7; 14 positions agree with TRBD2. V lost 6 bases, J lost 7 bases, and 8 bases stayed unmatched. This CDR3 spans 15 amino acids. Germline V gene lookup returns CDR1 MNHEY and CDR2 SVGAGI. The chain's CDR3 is CASSDGTSGRGEQYF. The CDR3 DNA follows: TGTGCCAGCAGCGACGGGACTAGCGGGAGAGGAGAGCAGTACTTC.

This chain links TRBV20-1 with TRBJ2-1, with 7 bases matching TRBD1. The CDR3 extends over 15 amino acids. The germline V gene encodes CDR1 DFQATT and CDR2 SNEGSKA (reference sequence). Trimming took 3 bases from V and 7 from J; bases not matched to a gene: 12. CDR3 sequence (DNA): TGCAGTGCTAGTGAGGGGGCTAACGTAGGGAATGAGCAGTTCTTC. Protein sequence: CSASEGANVGNEQFF.

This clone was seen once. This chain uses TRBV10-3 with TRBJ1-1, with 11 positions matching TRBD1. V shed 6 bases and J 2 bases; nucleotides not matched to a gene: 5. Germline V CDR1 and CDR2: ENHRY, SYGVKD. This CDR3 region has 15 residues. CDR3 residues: CAISRTGGFNTEAFF. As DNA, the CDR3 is TGTGCCATCAGCCGGACAGGGGGCTTTAACACTGAAGCTTTCTTT.

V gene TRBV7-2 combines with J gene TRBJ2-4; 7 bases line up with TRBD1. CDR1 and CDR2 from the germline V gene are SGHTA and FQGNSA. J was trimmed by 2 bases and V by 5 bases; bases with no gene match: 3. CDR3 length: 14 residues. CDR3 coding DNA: TGTGCCAGCAGCGTACAGGGGACCAAAAACATTCAGTACTTC. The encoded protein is CASSVQGTKNIQYF.

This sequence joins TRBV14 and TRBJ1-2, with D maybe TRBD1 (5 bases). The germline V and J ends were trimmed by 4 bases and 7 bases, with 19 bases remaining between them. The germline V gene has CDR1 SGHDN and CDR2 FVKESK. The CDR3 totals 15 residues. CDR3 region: CASSRDHLGLGGYTF. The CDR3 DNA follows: TGTGCCAGCAGCCGGGACCATTTGGGACTCGGTGGCTACACCTTC.

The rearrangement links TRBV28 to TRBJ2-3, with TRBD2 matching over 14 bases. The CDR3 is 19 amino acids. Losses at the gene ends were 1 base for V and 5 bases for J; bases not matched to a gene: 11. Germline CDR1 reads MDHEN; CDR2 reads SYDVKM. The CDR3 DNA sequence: TGTGCCAGCAGTTTATCAGGACTAGCGGGAGGCGGAGTGAAAGATACGCAGTATTTT. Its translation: CASSLSGLAGGGVKDTQYF.

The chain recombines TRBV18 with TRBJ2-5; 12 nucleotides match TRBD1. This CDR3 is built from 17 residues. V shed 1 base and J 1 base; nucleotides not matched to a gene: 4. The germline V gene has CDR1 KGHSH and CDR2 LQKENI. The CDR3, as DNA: TGTGCCAGCTCACCACTCCCGGGACAGGGGGCCCAAGAGACCCAGTACTTC. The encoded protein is CASSPLPGQGAQETQYF.